These 31 T cell receptor beta chains came from one sample sequenced in a study of blood T cell repertoires in COVID-19. TCRdb's copy holds only in-frame clones and misses some; the assay was immunoSEQ multiplex PCR. This table holds about 64,000 clones, around 90% found once. Sequencing was performed on peripheral blood. The source is a human donor in a cohort sampled during active COVID-19.

This chain joins TRBV27 and TRBJ1-1; a weak D match, TRBD1 (5 bases). CDR3 length equals 15 residues. Germline assignment: CDR1 MNHEY and CDR2 SMNVEV (reference sequence). Trimming left V 0 bases short and J 4 bases short, with 12 bases between. Here the CDR3 reads CASSLSRTSVTEAFF. As DNA, the CDR3 is TGTGCCAGCAGTTTATCTAGGACATCCGTCACTGAAGCTTTCTTT.

The chain has TRBV6-6 and TRBJ2-7; 10 nucleotides match TRBD2. Germline V CDR1 and CDR2: MNHNY, SVGAGI (reference sequence). After removal of 6 bases from V and 5 bases from J, the junction contained 7 bases not matched to a gene. CDR3 length: 14 amino acids. CDR3 in DNA: TGTGCCAGCAGCCAGCGGGAGGGCCGTCACGAGCAGTACTTC. It specifies CASSQREGRHEQYF.

The V and J genes are TRBV9 and TRBJ1-1; D perhaps matches TRBD1 (5 bases). Looked up from germline, CDR1 is SGDLS and CDR2 is YYNGEE. The CDR3 extends over 14 amino acids. Between the trimmed V and J ends, which lost 4 bases and 1 base, there was a span of 11 bases. CDR3 sequence: CASSPRQWNTEAFF. CDR3 nucleotides: TGTGCCAGCAGCCCGAGACAGTGGAACACTGAAGCTTTCTTT.

The chain has TRBV6-5 and TRBJ2-3, with D perhaps TRBD1 (7 bases). This CDR3 region has 16 residues. Trimming took 2 bases from V and 2 from J, leaving 14 bases between them. Germline CDR1 reads MNHEY; CDR2 reads SVGAGI. CDR3 sequence: CASSYGGTEITDTQYF. CDR3 in DNA: TGTGCCAGCAGTTACGGGGGGACAGAGATCACAGATACGCAGTATTTT.

V and J are TRBV15 and TRBJ2-2; D not resolved. Trimming left V 0 bases short and J 7 bases short, with 6 bases between. This CDR3 region has 13 residues. CDR1 and CDR2 (germline): LNHNV, YYDKDF (reference sequence). The CDR3 region has the DNA TGTGCCACCAGCAGAGATGTTAGCGGGGAGCTGTTTTTT. Protein product: CATSRDVSGELFF.

The CDR3 DNA follows: TGTGCCAGCAGCTTAGGACAGGAGGGGGATACGCAGTATTTT. It is translated as CASSLGQEGDTQYF. The genes are TRBV7-3 and TRBJ2-3, with D tentatively TRBD1 (7 bases). Trimming took 2 bases from V and 6 from J, leaving 12 bases between them. The germline gives CDR1 SGHTA, CDR2 FQGTGA. There are 14 residues in the CDR3.

This clone came up once. The rearrangement uses TRBV6-5 and TRBJ2-1, with 8 bases fitting TRBD2. V shed 1 base, J shed 9 bases, and the junction held 8 bases outside the gene matches. CDR1 and CDR2 (germline): MNHEY, SVGAGI. The CDR3 extends over 15 amino acids. This CDR3 reads CASSYFGRAQGEQFF. The CDR3 nucleotides are TGTGCCAGCAGTTACTTCGGGAGGGCCCAGGGTGAGCAGTTCTTC.

The rearrangement joins TRBV19 to TRBJ2-1; 8 bases fit TRBD2. The CDR3 sequence is 14 residues long. V was clipped by 4 bases and J by 5 bases; unmatched bases: 4. The germline V gene has CDR1 LNHDA and CDR2 SQIVND (reference sequence). This CDR3 reads CASSRPSGHNEQFF. CDR3 DNA sequence: TGTGCCAGTAGTAGGCCTAGCGGGCACAATGAGCAGTTCTTC.

The chain has TRBV18 and TRBJ1-1, with TRBD1 matching 9 bases. The V gene end was trimmed by 1 base and the J gene end by 1 base; junction bases not matched to a gene: 4. Germline V gene lookup returns CDR1 KGHSH and CDR2 LQKENI. The CDR3 consists of 16 residues. The CDR3 sequence: CASSPRGTGTNTEAFF. As DNA, the CDR3 is TGTGCCAGCTCACCACGCGGGACAGGGACGAACACTGAAGCTTTCTTT.

This sequence joins TRBV2 and TRBJ2-1; D ambiguous. The CDR3 length is 13 residues. V was shortened by 7 bases and J by 5 bases, with 12 bases between the two germline ends. Germline loops: CDR1 SNHLY, CDR2 FYNNEI. The CDR3 DNA sequence: TGTGCCAGCACCCTCACAGCTAACAATGAGCAGTTCTTC. Protein: CASTLTANNEQFF.

The genes are TRBV11-1 and TRBJ2-5; D not resolved. The CDR3 sequence is 16 residues long. CDR1 SGHAT and CDR2 FQDESV come from the germline V gene (reference sequence). V shed 0 bases and J shed 5 bases, with 16 bases lying between them. The CDR3 nucleotides read TGTGCCAGCAGCTTAGCCCCTCACCAGTTTGGCGAGACCCAGTACTTC. It is translated as CASSLAPHQFGETQYF.

The V gene is TRBV6-6, the J gene TRBJ1-5; unclear D gene. The CDR3 consists of 13 residues. Germline CDR1 is MNHNY and CDR2 is SVGAGI (reference sequence). Deletions cut 5 bases from V and 4 bases from J, with 9 bases between. CDR3 bases: TGTGCCAGCAGTAGTACAGCAAATCAGCCCCAGCATTTT. Amino acid sequence: CASSSTANQPQHF.

V and J are TRBV5-1 and TRBJ2-1, with 11 positions matching TRBD2. CDR1 is SGHRS and CDR2 is YFSETQ in the germline V gene. This CDR3 has 15 residues. Trimming removed 4 bases from V and 4 bases from J; junction bases left unmatched: 4. CDR3 DNA sequence: TGCGCCAGCAGCACGGGACTAGCGGTTTACAATGAGCAGTTCTTC. This gives the protein CASSTGLAVYNEQFF. Combining the CDR3 with reference TRBV5-1 and TRBJ2-1 gives the whole variable domain KAGVTQTPRYLIKTRGQQVTLSCSPISGHRSVSWYQQTPGQGLQFLFEYFSETQRNKGNFPGRFSGRQFSNSRSEMNVSTLELGDSALYLCASSTGLAVYNEQFFGPGTRLTVL.

The genes are TRBV5-6 and TRBJ1-2; 8 bases are a match to TRBD1. Germline V lookup: CDR1 SGHDT, CDR2 YYEEEE. CDR3 length equals 15 residues. Unmatched junction bases numbered 7, after V lost 4 bases and J lost 2 bases. CDR3 in amino acids: CASSLPGQDNYGYTF. CDR3 coding DNA: TGTGCCAGCAGCCTACCGGGACAGGACAACTATGGCTACACCTTC. Together with reference TRBV5-6 and TRBJ1-2, the CDR3 gives the full variable domain: DAGVTQSPTHLIKTRGQQVTLRCSPKSGHDTVSWYQQALGQGPQFIFQYYEEEERQRGNFPDRFSGHQFPNYSSELNVNALLLGDSALYLCASSLPGQDNYGYTFGSGTRLTVV.

The gene calls are TRBV9 and TRBJ2-3; the D is unclear. CDR1 and CDR2 (germline): SGDLS, YYNGEE. CDR3 length equals 14 residues. The V gene lost 0 bases and the J gene lost 5 bases, with 10 bases spanning the gap. CDR3 bases: TGTGCCAGCAGCGTAGCTAGGAATCTAGATACGCAGTATTTT. It specifies CASSVARNLDTQYF.

The rearrangement joins TRBV10-1 to TRBJ2-3; 11 nucleotides align to TRBD2. The CDR3 runs to 15 residues. Germline V CDR1 and CDR2: WNHNN, SYGVQD (reference sequence). With V trimmed by 4 bases and J by 2 bases, 2 bases remained unmatched. The CDR3: CASSGLAGITDTQYF. In nucleotides, the CDR3 is TGCGCCAGCAGTGGACTAGCGGGAATCACAGATACGCAGTATTTT.

The chain is built from TRBV5-6 and TRBJ2-7; no firm D call. V lost 0 bases, J lost 2 bases, and 15 bases lay in between. From germline, CDR1 is SGHDT and CDR2 YYEEEE. The CDR3 is made up of 16 amino acids. The CDR3: CASSLALRSWAYEQYF. CDR3 coding DNA: TGTGCCAGCAGCTTGGCCCTCCGGAGTTGGGCCTACGAGCAGTACTTC.

The rearrangement joins TRBV4-1 to TRBJ2-3; maybe TRBD1 (6 bases). The length of the CDR3 is 14 residues. With 4 bases removed from V and 4 bases from J, the gap between germline ends came to 12 bases. Germline V CDR1 and CDR2: MGHRA, YSYEKL. The CDR3 nucleotides read TGCGCCAGCAGCCTACAGGGATTTGCAGATACGCAGTATTTT. This translates into CASSLQGFADTQYF.

The V and J genes are TRBV2 and TRBJ2-7, with 8 bases lining up with TRBD2. The length of the CDR3 is 17 residues. Germline-derived CDR1 and CDR2 are SNHLY and FYNNEI. The V and J ends lost 2 bases and 0 bases, in that order; junction bases with no gene match: 9. DNA for the CDR3: TGTGCCAGCAGTGAATGGGGAAATAGCGGGACCTCCTACGAGCAGTACTTC. Translating gives CASSEWGNSGTSYEQYF.

This clone has a single count. This chain uses TRBV14 with TRBJ2-2; D gene ambiguous. The CDR3 loop spans 14 amino acids. Germline V lookup: CDR1 SGHDN, CDR2 FVKESK. V lost 1 base, J lost 6 bases, and 9 bases lay in between. The DNA of the CDR3 is TGTGCCAGCAGCCAAGCGGAGTGGTCCGGGGAGCTGTTTTTT. Protein product: CASSQAEWSGELFF.

V and J are TRBV2 and TRBJ2-5; TRBD2 matches 7 bases. The CDR3 has 14 residues. V gave up 9 bases and J gave up 8 bases; unmatched junction bases: 15. Germline CDR1 is SNHLY and CDR2 is FYNNEI. The CDR3, as DNA: TGTGCCAGTCGGAGGGAGGGCCACTTAGGTACCCAGTACTTC. Translated, it gives CASRREGHLGTQYF.

V gene TRBV7-4 combines with J gene TRBJ2-7; 9 bases map to TRBD2. There are 18 residues in the CDR3. Germline V gene data show CDR1 as SGHVT and CDR2 as SQSDAQ. J lost 1 base, V lost 7 bases, and 17 bases had no gene match. CDR3 nucleotide sequence: TGTGCCAGCACCAACCCCCGGGGGGCGGGAGGGAGGTCCTACGAGCAGTACTTC. Translating gives CASTNPRGAGGRSYEQYF.

V gene TRBV4-2 combines with J gene TRBJ2-7, with 8 bases fitting TRBD2. Per germline, CDR1 LGHNA and CDR2 YNFKEQ. CDR3 size: 15 residues. Germline trimming cut 0 bases from V and 7 bases from J; bases unmatched to any gene: 8. CDR3 nucleotides: TGTGCCAGCAGCCAAGACACGGGAGGGCAAGGGGAGCAGTACTTC. Translating it yields CASSQDTGGQGEQYF.

The chain has TRBV4-3 and TRBJ2-6; tentatively, D is TRBD1 (5 bases). CDR1 LGHNA and CDR2 YSLEER come from the germline V gene. V gave up 0 bases and J gave up 1 base, with 16 bases separating them. The CDR3 covers 19 residues. CDR3 in DNA: TGCGCCAGCAGCCAAGATCTAGGCAGGGCCCTTTCTGGGGCCAACGTCCTGACTTTC. It encodes CASSQDLGRALSGANVLTF.

The gene calls are TRBV7-9 and TRBJ2-1, with 9 positions matching TRBD2. This CDR3 has 15 residues. The J segment lost 6 bases and the V segment lost 5 bases, leaving 8 bases of the junction unmatched. Germline CDR1 reads SEHNR; CDR2 reads FQNEAQ (reference sequence). In DNA form, the CDR3 reads TGTGCCAGCAGCCGTCCCGGGACTAGCTTCAATGAGCAGTTCTTC. Residues: CASSRPGTSFNEQFF.

The chain recombines TRBV3-1 (or the pseudogene TRBV3-2) with TRBJ1-2; the D is unclear. Trimming shortened V by 5 bases and J by 2 bases, and 12 bases separated the two germline ends. Germline CDR1 reads LGHDT; CDR2 reads YNNKEL (reference sequence). The CDR3 extends over 14 amino acids. The CDR3 DNA sequence: TGTGCCAGCAGCTCCAACAGCGGCAACTATGGCTACACCTTC. Translation gives CASSSNSGNYGYTF.

The chain carries TRBV19 and TRBJ2-3; 8 bases are a match to TRBD1. This CDR3 contains 14 residues. V shed 4 bases and J 6 bases; nucleotides not matched to a gene: 6. Germline V gene data show CDR1 as LNHDA and CDR2 as SQIVND (reference sequence). The CDR3 reads CASSTGQGDDTQYF. The DNA of the CDR3 is TGTGCCAGTAGTACTGGACAGGGTGATGATACGCAGTATTTT.

This rearrangement joins TRBV7-9 to TRBJ1-1; 8 bases align to TRBD1. This CDR3 has 14 residues. V lost 2 bases and J lost 5; bases outside the gene matches: 4. Germline V gives CDR1 SEHNR, CDR2 FQNEAQ (reference sequence). CDR3 coding DNA: TGTGCCAGCAGCTTACAGGGGGCGCGGACTGAAGCTTTCTTT. This sequence encodes CASSLQGARTEAFF.

This rearrangement joins TRBV6-6 to TRBJ1-1; D is perhaps TRBD1 (6 bases). CDR3 length equals 12 residues. Trimming took 5 bases from V and 6 from J, leaving 10 bases between them. Germline values: CDR1 MNHNY, CDR2 SVGAGI (reference sequence). In nucleotides, the CDR3 is TGTGCCAGCAGTGAGGGGGTTTCTGAAGCTTTCTTT. Translating gives CASSEGVSEAFF.

The chain is built from TRBV7-2 and TRBJ1-2; 9 bases are a match to TRBD1. Germline CDR1 reads SGHTA; CDR2 reads FQGNSA. The junction had 14 bases not matched to a gene; V was cut back by 1 base and J by 8 bases. The CDR3 runs 17 residues. As DNA, the CDR3 is TGTGCCAGCAGCTTAGACCCCGCGGACAGGGGAAGAAGAGGCTACACCTTC. Translated, it gives CASSLDPADRGRRGYTF.

The genes are TRBV6-6 and TRBJ2-2; the D gene is possibly TRBD2 (5 bases). CDR1 and CDR2 from the germline V gene are MNHNY and SVGAGI (reference sequence). Trimming left V 5 bases short and J 0 bases short, with 16 bases between. This CDR3 has 17 residues. For the CDR3, the DNA is TGTGCCAGCAGTCCAGGACTCACTAGACCGAACACCGGGGAGCTGTTTTTT. It codes for CASSPGLTRPNTGELFF.